This T cell receptor (beta chain) emerged from a study of regulatory T cells in long-lasting Graves disease. As to this clonotype: A junction end diverges from the germline sequence, so it may reflect a read error.

The CDR3 contains 14 residues. Germline V CDR1 and CDR2: DFQATT, SNEGSKA (reference sequence). Arm-PCR of CDR3 regions and iRepertoire HTBI primers were used to build TCR beta libraries. TCRdb reanalysed the multiplex PCR reads using MiXCR and keeps one entry per CDR3 protein. The table has almost 450,000 distinct CDR3 sequences, over 15% seen once; the top ten hold about 11%. Noted time point: newly diagnosed GD, antithyroid drugs for less than 3 months. There was RNA extracted from PBMCs, and the TCR library was made from it. In addition, the sample was reused for a study of T cells in Graves' hyperthyroidism and ophthalmopathy. In that study: Researchers defined stable Graves' hyperthyroidism as no ophthalmopathy progression within 18 months. On the basis of clinical symptoms, serum thyroxine and TRAb, thyroid ultrasound and orbital computed tomography, diagnoses were made. With the HTBI primer set, the TCR CDR3 went through a first round of RT-PCR. Blood also showed most of the thyroid clonotypes that were expanded above 0.001.

Here the sequenced sample was peripheral blood mononuclear cells (PBMCs), taken at new diagnosis, from a patient treated with antithyroid drugs. This sequence originates from a woman aged 25 to 45 with Graves disease. The rearrangement joins TRBV20-1 to TRBJ2-1; D ambiguous. CDR3 region: CSARPPFSYNEQLF. CDR3 DNA: TGCAGTGCTAGGCCCCCTTTCTCCTACAATGAGCAGCTCTTC.